This entry features one T cell receptor (beta chain) sequence. Its antigen remains unidentified. These data come from a study of T-cell memory formation after mild COVID-19. Study background: Clustering of TCRs was largely donor specific. Study-level points and caveats: Confirmation of SARS-CoV-2 specificity was lacking for second-wave clones peaking day 37.

The 5'RACE method, run with constant-segment primers, produced TCR alpha and TCR beta cDNA libraries (carrying sample barcodes and UMIs). Each CDR3 protein gets one entry after TCRdb re-called the 5' RACE reads with MiXCR. The table lists around 310,000 distinct CDR3 sequences, 20% to 25% of them singletons. Germline V gene lookup returns CDR1 SGHAT and CDR2 FQNNGV. The V end was cut by 1 base, the J end by 13 bases, with 16 bases between. This CDR3 has 13 residues. The TCR sequence derives from a man in his late teens or twenties who had mild COVID-19 (a few samples of this study predate the infection). Cell type and time point are not known. The V call is TRBV11-2, the J call TRBJ2-5, with TRBD2 as a possible D gene (6 bases). Sequenced input: PBMCs or a T cell subset sorted from them (not recorded which). CDR3 sequence: CASSLVGARDPYF. The CDR3 nucleotides are TGTGCCAGCAGCTTAGTCGGGGCGCGGGATCCGTACTTC.